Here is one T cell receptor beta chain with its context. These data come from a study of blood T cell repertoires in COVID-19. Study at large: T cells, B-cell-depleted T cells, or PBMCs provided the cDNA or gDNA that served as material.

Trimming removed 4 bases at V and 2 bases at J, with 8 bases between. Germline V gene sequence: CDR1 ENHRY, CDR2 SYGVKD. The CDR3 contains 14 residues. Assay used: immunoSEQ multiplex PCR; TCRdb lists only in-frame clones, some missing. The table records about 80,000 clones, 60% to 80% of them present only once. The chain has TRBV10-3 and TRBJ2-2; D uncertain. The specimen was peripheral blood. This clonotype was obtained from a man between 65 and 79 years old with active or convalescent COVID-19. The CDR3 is CAISGTVNTGELFF. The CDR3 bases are TGTGCCATCAGTGGAACAGTCAACACCGGGGAGCTGTTTTTT.